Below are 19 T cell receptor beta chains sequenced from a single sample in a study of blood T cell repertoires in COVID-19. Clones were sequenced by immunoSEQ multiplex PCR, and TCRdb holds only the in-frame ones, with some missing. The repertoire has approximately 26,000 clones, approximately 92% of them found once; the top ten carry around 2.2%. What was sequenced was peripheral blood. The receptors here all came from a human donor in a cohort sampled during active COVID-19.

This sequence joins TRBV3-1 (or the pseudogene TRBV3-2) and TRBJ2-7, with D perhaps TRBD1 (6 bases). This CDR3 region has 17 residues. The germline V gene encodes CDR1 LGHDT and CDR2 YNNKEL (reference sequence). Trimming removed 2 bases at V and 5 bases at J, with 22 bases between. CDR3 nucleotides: TGTGCCAGCAGCCAACGTCTTCGGACAGCCACCGCGGACGAGCAGTACTTC. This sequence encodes CASSQRLRTATADEQYF.

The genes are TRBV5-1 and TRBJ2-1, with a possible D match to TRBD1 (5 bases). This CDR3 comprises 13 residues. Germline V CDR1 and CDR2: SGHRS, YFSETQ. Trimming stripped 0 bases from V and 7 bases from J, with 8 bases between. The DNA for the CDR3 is TGCGCCAGCAGCTTGGAACGACAGAATGAGCAGTTCTTC. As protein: CASSLERQNEQFF.

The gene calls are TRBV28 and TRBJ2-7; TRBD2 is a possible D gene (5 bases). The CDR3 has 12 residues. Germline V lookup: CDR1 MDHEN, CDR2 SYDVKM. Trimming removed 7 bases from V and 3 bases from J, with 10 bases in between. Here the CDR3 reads CASTEGLYEQYF. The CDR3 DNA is TGTGCCAGCACCGAGGGCCTCTACGAGCAGTACTTC.

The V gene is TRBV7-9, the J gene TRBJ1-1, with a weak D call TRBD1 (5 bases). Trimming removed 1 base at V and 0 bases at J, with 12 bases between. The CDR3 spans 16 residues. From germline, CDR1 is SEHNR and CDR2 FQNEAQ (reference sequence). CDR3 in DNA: TGTGCCAGCAGCTTAGTAGGGGCCAGAATGAACACTGAAGCTTTCTTT. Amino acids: CASSLVGARMNTEAFF.

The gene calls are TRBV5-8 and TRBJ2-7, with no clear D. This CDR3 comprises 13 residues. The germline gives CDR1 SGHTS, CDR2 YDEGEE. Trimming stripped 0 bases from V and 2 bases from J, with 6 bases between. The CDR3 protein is CASSLDSTYEQYF. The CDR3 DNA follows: TGTGCCAGCAGCTTGGACAGTACCTACGAGCAGTACTTC.

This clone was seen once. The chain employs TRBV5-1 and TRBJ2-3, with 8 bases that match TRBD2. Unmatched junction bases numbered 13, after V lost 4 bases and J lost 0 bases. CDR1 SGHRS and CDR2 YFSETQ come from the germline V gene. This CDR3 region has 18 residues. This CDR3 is CASSIAGTRSSSTDTQYF. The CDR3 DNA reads TGCGCCAGCAGCATAGCCGGGACTAGGTCCTCTAGCACAGATACGCAGTATTTT.

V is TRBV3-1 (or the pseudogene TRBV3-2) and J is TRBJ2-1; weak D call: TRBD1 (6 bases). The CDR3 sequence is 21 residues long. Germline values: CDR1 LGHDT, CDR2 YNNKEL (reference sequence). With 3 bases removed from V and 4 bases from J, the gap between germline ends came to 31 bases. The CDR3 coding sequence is TGTGCCAGCAGCCATCCCCCCCGTGCAGGGGTTAGACGGCCCCTATACAATGAGCAGTTCTTC. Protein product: CASSHPPRAGVRRPLYNEQFF.

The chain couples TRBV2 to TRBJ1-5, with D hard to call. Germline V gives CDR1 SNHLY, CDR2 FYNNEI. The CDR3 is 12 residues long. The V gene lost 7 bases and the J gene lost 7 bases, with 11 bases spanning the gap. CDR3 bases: TGTGCCAGCAACGAGGGTCGACAGCCCCAGCATTTT. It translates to CASNEGRQPQHF.

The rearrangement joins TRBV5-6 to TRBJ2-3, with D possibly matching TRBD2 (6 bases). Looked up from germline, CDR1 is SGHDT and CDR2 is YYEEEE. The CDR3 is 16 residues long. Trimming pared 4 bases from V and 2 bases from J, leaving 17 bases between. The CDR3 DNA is TGTGCCAGCAGCCTCCGTCGGCCGGGGGACACAGATACGCAGTATTTT. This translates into CASSLRRPGDTDTQYF.

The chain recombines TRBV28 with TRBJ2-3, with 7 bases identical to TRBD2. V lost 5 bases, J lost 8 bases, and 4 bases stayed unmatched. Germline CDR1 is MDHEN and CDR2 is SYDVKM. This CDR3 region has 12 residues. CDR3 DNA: TGTGCCAGCAGTCTGGGGGGGAGTACGCAGTATTTT. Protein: CASSLGGSTQYF.

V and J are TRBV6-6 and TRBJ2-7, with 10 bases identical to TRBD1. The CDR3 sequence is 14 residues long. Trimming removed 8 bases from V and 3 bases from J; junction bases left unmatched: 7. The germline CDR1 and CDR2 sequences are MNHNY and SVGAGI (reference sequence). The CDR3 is CASSGTGADYEQYF. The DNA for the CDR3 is TGTGCCAGCTCAGGGACAGGGGCCGACTACGAGCAGTACTTC.

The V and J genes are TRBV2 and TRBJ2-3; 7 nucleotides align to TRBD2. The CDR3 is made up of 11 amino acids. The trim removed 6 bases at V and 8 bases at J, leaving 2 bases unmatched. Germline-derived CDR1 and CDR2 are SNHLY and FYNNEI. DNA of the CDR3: TGTGCCAGCAGGGGGGGGGTTACGCAGTATTTT. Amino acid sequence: CASRGGVTQYF. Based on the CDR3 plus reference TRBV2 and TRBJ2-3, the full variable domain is EPEVTQTPSHQVTQMGQEVILRCVPISNHLYFYWYRQILGQKVEFLVSFYNNEISEKSEIFDDQFSVERPDGSNFTLKIRSTKLEDSAMYFCASRGGVTQYFGPGTRLTVL.

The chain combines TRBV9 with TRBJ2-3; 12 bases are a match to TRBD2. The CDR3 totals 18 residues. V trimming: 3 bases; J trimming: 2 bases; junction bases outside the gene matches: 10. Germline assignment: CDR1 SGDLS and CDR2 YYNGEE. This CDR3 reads CASSARDRLAGDTDTQYF. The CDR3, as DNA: TGTGCCAGCAGCGCTAGAGACAGACTAGCGGGGGACACAGATACGCAGTATTTT. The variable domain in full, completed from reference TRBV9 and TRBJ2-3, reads DSGVTQTPKHLITATGQRVTLRCSPRSGDLSVYWYQQSLDQGLQFLIQYYNGEERAKGNILERFSAQQFPDLHSELNLSSLELGDSALYFCASSARDRLAGDTDTQYFGPGTRLTVL.

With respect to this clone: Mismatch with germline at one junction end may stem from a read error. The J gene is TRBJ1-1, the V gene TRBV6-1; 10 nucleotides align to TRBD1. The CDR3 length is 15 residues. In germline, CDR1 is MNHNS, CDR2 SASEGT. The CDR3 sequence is CASREAGTGVPEAFF. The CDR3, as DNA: TGTGCCAGCAGAGAAGCCGGGACAGGGGTCCCTGAAGCTTTCTTT.

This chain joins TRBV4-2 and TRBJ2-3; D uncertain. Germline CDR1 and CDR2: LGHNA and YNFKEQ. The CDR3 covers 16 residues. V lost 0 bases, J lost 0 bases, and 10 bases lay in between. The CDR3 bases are TGTGCCAGCAGCCAAGAGACAAGCCCTAGCACAGATACGCAGTATTTT. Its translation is CASSQETSPSTDTQYF.

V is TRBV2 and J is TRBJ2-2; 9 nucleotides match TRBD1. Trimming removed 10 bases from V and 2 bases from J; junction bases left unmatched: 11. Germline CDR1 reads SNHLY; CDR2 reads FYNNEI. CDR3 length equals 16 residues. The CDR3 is CATTAGQGPNTGELFF. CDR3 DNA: TGTGCCACCACGGCGGGACAGGGCCCAAACACCGGGGAGCTGTTTTTT.

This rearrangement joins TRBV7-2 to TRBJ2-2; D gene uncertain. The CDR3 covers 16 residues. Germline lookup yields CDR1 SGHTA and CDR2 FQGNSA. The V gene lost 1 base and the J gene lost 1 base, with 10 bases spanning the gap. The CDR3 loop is CASSLVGPGNTGELFF. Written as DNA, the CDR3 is TGTGCCAGCAGCTTAGTGGGTCCGGGGAACACCGGGGAGCTGTTTTTT. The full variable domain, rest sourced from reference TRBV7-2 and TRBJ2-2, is GAGVSQSPSNKVTEKGKDVELRCDPISGHTALYWYRQSLGQGLEFLIYFQGNSAPDKSGLPSDRFSAERTGGSVSTLTIQRTQQEDSAVYLCASSLVGPGNTGELFFGEGSRLTVL.

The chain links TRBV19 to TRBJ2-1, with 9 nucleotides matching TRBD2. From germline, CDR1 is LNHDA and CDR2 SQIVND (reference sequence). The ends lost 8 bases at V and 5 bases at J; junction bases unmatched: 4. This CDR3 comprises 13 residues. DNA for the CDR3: TGTGCCAGTCGGCGGGGGGGTGACAATGAGCAGTTCTTC. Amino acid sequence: CASRRGGDNEQFF.

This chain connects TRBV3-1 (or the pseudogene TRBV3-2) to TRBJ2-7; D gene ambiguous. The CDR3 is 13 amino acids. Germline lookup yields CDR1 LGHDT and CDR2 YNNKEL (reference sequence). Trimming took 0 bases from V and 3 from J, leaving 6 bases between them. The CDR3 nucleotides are TGTGCCAGCAGCCAAGAACGAGGCTACGAGCAGTACTTC. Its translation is CASSQERGYEQYF.